Below are 32 T cell receptor beta chains sequenced from a single sample in a study of blood T cell repertoires in COVID-19. The table came from immunoSEQ multiplex PCR; TCRdb's copy has only in-frame clones and leaves some out. The sample has some 450,000 clones, 70% to 90% seen once; the top ten hold over 9.5%. Sequenced sample: peripheral blood. These TCRs come from a woman in her fifties or sixties with COVID-19, enrolled during active disease.

This chain uses TRBV6-5 with TRBJ2-2, with 9 bases lining up with TRBD1. V shed 2 bases, J shed 5 bases, and the junction held 3 bases outside the gene matches. This CDR3 is 15 amino acids long. The germline V gene encodes CDR1 MNHEY and CDR2 SVGAGI. CDR3 DNA sequence: TGTGCCAGCAGTTACACGACAGGGGGAACCGGGGAGCTGTTTTTT. It encodes CASSYTTGGTGELFF.

This chain uses TRBV6-5 with TRBJ2-7; possible D gene TRBD2, 6 bases. This CDR3 is built from 14 residues. Trimming pared 6 bases from V and 2 bases from J, leaving 14 bases between. In germline, CDR1 is MNHEY, CDR2 SVGAGI. DNA for the CDR3: TGTGCCAGCAGCCGGGACTTAGAAGCCTACGAGCAGTACTTC. Protein product: CASSRDLEAYEQYF.

This sequence joins TRBV5-1 and TRBJ1-3; D gene uncertain. V lost 0 bases and J 4 bases, leaving 14 bases between the germline ends. The CDR3 is made up of 16 amino acids. Germline values: CDR1 SGHRS, CDR2 YFSETQ. The CDR3 loop reads CASSLGPGEAGNTIYF. The CDR3 DNA sequence: TGCGCCAGCAGCTTGGGGCCCGGGGAGGCCGGAAACACCATATATTTT.

This clone was counted a few times. The chain carries TRBV5-1 and TRBJ1-1, with D maybe TRBD1 (5 bases). Germline loops: CDR1 SGHRS, CDR2 YFSETQ. The CDR3 has 14 amino acids. The V end was cut by 2 bases, the J end by 5 bases, with 13 bases between. CDR3 in amino acids: CASSFSQGRTEAFF. The CDR3 nucleotides are TGCGCCAGCAGCTTCTCCCAGGGTAGGACTGAAGCTTTCTTT.

The chain couples TRBV25-1 to TRBJ1-1; possible D gene TRBD1, 5 bases. Germline V gene sequence: CDR1 MGHDK, CDR2 SYGVNS. With 9 bases removed from V and 1 base from J, the gap between germline ends came to 12 bases. This CDR3 spans 13 amino acids. CDR3 DNA: TGTGCCAGTGATGGGGGGGGGAACACTGAAGCTTTCTTT. Residues: CASDGGGNTEAFF.

V and J are TRBV3-1 (or the pseudogene TRBV3-2) and TRBJ2-3; 10 positions agree with TRBD2. This CDR3 is built from 18 residues. The junction had 13 bases not matched to a gene; V was cut back by 2 bases and J by 5 bases. The germline CDR1 and CDR2 sequences are LGHDT and YNNKEL (reference sequence). CDR3 DNA sequence: TGTGCCAGCAGCCAAACAGGCCCACTAGCGGGGATTCAAGATACGCAGTATTTT. Translated: CASSQTGPLAGIQDTQYF.

CDR3 coding DNA: TGTGCCAGCAGTCCACGACAGGGGGCAACAGATACGCAGTATTTT. It specifies CASSPRQGATDTQYF. The chain combines TRBV6-5 with TRBJ2-3; 10 bases are a match to TRBD1. Looked up from germline, CDR1 is MNHEY and CDR2 is SVGAGI. There are 15 residues in the CDR3. V lost 5 bases to trimming and J lost 3 bases; unmatched junction nucleotides: 5.

The rearrangement links TRBV5-1 to TRBJ2-2; 8 bases are a match to TRBD2. This CDR3 has 16 residues. The V and J ends lost 7 bases and 0 bases, in that order; junction bases with no gene match: 8. CDR1 and CDR2 from the germline V gene are SGHRS and YFSETQ. CDR3 bases: TGCGCCAGCGGTATCGGGGGGGCCGCGAACACCGGGGAGCTGTTTTTT. As protein: CASGIGGAANTGELFF.

This clone was detected a few times. The chain combines TRBV4-1 with TRBJ2-7, with 8 bases lining up with TRBD1. The ends lost 3 bases at V and 0 bases at J; junction bases unmatched: 4. The CDR3 totals 15 residues. Germline V gives CDR1 MGHRA, CDR2 YSYEKL. The CDR3 nucleotides are TGCGCCAGCAGCCAGGGGGGACAGGCCTCCTACGAGCAGTACTTC. It yields the protein CASSQGGQASYEQYF.

The chain combines TRBV18 with TRBJ1-6, with 8 bases lining up with TRBD1. The J segment lost 8 bases and the V segment lost 2 bases, leaving 5 bases of the junction unmatched. Germline V lookup: CDR1 KGHSH, CDR2 LQKENI. The CDR3 has 15 amino acids. The CDR3 DNA sequence: TGTGCCAGCTCACCAAAGGGGACAGGTGATTCACCCCTCCACTTT. This encodes CASSPKGTGDSPLHF. Variable domain in full (rest from reference TRBV18 and TRBJ1-6): NAGVMQNPRHLVRRRGQEARLRCSPMKGHSHVYWYRQLPEEGLKFMVYLQKENIIDESGMPKERFSAEFPKEGPSILRIQQVVRGDSAAYFCASSPKGTGDSPLHFGNGTRLTVT.

The rearrangement joins TRBV10-3 to TRBJ1-4; 7 positions match TRBD1. Unmatched junction bases numbered 10, after V lost 4 bases and J lost 8 bases. This CDR3 region has 15 residues. Looked up from germline, CDR1 is ENHRY and CDR2 is SYGVKD. CDR3: CAISVGDRELEKLFF. The CDR3 bases are TGTGCCATCAGTGTTGGAGACAGGGAATTAGAAAAACTGTTTTTT.

This chain connects TRBV23-1 to TRBJ1-5; TRBD1 agrees at 7 bases. TRBV23-1 is known as an ORF, though its function is uncertain. The CDR3 is made up of 16 amino acids. After removal of 6 bases from V and 0 bases from J, the junction contained 8 bases not matched to a gene. The CDR3 coding sequence is TGCGCCAGCAGATACGGACAGGACCCTAGCAATCAGCCCCAGCATTTT. This encodes CASRYGQDPSNQPQHF.

The chain employs TRBV6-5 and TRBJ2-7; D remains ambiguous. Per the germline V gene, CDR1 is MNHEY and CDR2 is SVGAGI. This CDR3 contains 12 residues. The V gene lost 5 bases and the J gene lost 6 bases, with 11 bases spanning the gap. In DNA form, the CDR3 reads TGTGCCAGCAGTCCTCGGCCAGGCGAGCAGTACTTC. It is translated as CASSPRPGEQYF.

This rearrangement joins TRBV9 to TRBJ2-2, with D perhaps matching TRBD2 (7 bases). Germline values: CDR1 SGDLS, CDR2 YYNGEE. Trimming shortened V by 6 bases and J by 3 bases, and 12 bases separated the two germline ends. The CDR3 contains 14 residues. The CDR3 spells CASMRGGDTGELFF. DNA for the CDR3: TGTGCCAGCATGAGAGGGGGGGACACCGGGGAGCTGTTTTTT.

The rearrangement joins TRBV5-4 to TRBJ2-5; a weak D match, TRBD2 (5 bases). V lost 4 bases and J 5 bases, leaving 18 bases between the germline ends. Per germline, CDR1 SGHNT and CDR2 YYREEE (reference sequence). The CDR3 runs to 15 residues. CDR3 protein: CASSPALASPETQYF. CDR3 DNA: TGTGCCAGCAGCCCCGCCCTGGCTAGCCCGGAGACCCAGTACTTC.

This chain links TRBV28 with TRBJ2-1; D might be TRBD1 (6 bases). The CDR3 has 13 residues. Per the germline V gene, CDR1 is MDHEN and CDR2 is SYDVKM. Trimming removed 4 bases at V and 6 bases at J, with 10 bases between. CDR3 coding DNA: TGTGCCAGCAGTTCGGGACAACTCAATGAGCAGTTCTTC. It specifies CASSSGQLNEQFF.

This clone has only one observation. The chain couples TRBV2 to TRBJ1-2; D is undetermined. Germline CDR1 is SNHLY and CDR2 is FYNNEI. Trimming took off 11 bases at V and 7 bases at J, with 17 bases between the two ends. This CDR3 is built from 12 residues. CDR3 amino acids: CAEGENNLGYTF. CDR3 DNA: TGTGCCGAGGGCGAGAATAATCTTGGCTACACCTTC.

The chain uses TRBV7-3 and TRBJ1-1; no clear D. The V and J ends lost 2 bases and 5 bases respectively, with 12 bases between them. The CDR3 consists of 14 residues. The germline CDR1 and CDR2 sequences are SGHTA and FQGTGA. The CDR3 spells CASSLSAPRTEAFF. In DNA form, the CDR3 reads TGTGCCAGCAGCTTATCGGCGCCGAGGACTGAAGCTTTCTTT.

The V call is TRBV6-5, the J call TRBJ1-4, with a weak D call TRBD1 (6 bases). The CDR3 is 14 amino acids. Germline V lookup: CDR1 MNHEY, CDR2 SVGAGI. The germline V and J ends were trimmed by 2 bases and 8 bases, with 12 bases remaining between them. Written as DNA, the CDR3 is TGTGCCAGCAGTTACAGTAGGGGGTGGGAAAAACTGTTTTTT. Translating it yields CASSYSRGWEKLFF.

The chain uses TRBV3-1 (or the pseudogene TRBV3-2) and TRBJ2-3, with TRBD2 matching 8 bases. Unmatched junction bases numbered 10, after V lost 0 bases and J lost 5 bases. This CDR3 comprises 17 residues. Germline V lookup: CDR1 LGHDT, CDR2 YNNKEL (reference sequence). CDR3: CASSQEVTPGLGDTQYF. The CDR3, as DNA: TGTGCCAGCAGCCAAGAGGTTACGCCGGGACTAGGAGATACGCAGTATTTT.

The chain links TRBV7-9 to TRBJ1-3, with 8 bases aligning to TRBD1. The germline V gene encodes CDR1 SEHNR and CDR2 FQNEAQ (reference sequence). The length of the CDR3 is 17 residues. J gave up 0 bases and V 3 bases, and 7 bases lay outside the gene matches. The CDR3 coding sequence is TGTGCCAGCAGCTTCGGGACAGGAGTGTTCTCTGGAAACACCATATATTTT. It specifies CASSFGTGVFSGNTIYF.

Details on this clone: This sample also contains other DNA sequences that code for the same CDR3. The gene calls are TRBV5-1 and TRBJ1-2; no definite D call. The length of the CDR3 is 13 residues. Germline V CDR1 and CDR2: SGHRS, YFSETQ. Trimming cost V 2 bases and J 1 base, with 6 bases left between them. The CDR3 sequence: CASSFGGNYGYTF. The CDR3 region has the DNA TGCGCCAGCAGCTTTGGAGGTAACTATGGCTACACCTTC. Based on the CDR3 plus reference TRBV5-1 and TRBJ1-2, the full variable domain is KAGVTQTPRYLIKTRGQQVTLSCSPISGHRSVSWYQQTPGQGLQFLFEYFSETQRNKGNFPGRFSGRQFSNSRSEMNVSTLELGDSALYLCASSFGGNYGYTFGSGTRLTVV.

This chain connects TRBV18 to TRBJ2-7; D not resolved. V was shortened by 0 bases and J by 2 bases, with 8 bases between the two germline ends. The germline CDR1 and CDR2 sequences are KGHSH and LQKENI. The CDR3 has 14 residues. The CDR3 coding sequence is TGTGCCAGCTCACCACCCGACACCACCTACGAGCAGTACTTC. Translating gives CASSPPDTTYEQYF.

The chain combines TRBV11-2 with TRBJ1-2; 7 bases are shared with TRBD1. This CDR3 region has 15 residues. In germline, CDR1 is SGHAT, CDR2 FQNNGV. V trimming: 0 bases; J trimming: 8 bases; junction bases outside the gene matches: 9. The CDR3 sequence: CASSLDPTGPGGYTF. CDR3 nucleotide sequence: TGTGCCAGCAGCTTAGATCCGACAGGGCCGGGGGGCTACACCTTC.

The chain has TRBV19 and TRBJ2-4; D uncertain. The CDR3 is made up of 12 amino acids. Trimming removed 5 bases at V and 11 bases at J, with 13 bases between. Germline-derived CDR1 and CDR2 are LNHDA and SQIVND (reference sequence). The CDR3 nucleotides read TGTGCCAGTAGTGTGGTTACGGTCCTTCAGTACTTC. It translates to CASSVVTVLQYF.

The V call is TRBV3-1 (or the pseudogene TRBV3-2), the J call TRBJ2-3; perhaps TRBD2 as D (7 bases). The CDR3 totals 21 residues. The V end was cut by 4 bases, the J end by 2 bases, with 31 bases between. From germline, CDR1 is LGHDT and CDR2 YNNKEL (reference sequence). The CDR3 bases are TGTGCCAGCAGCCCTCCCCCCCAGGGGACTAATTGGATGGGTACCACAGATACGCAGTATTTT. It translates to CASSPPPQGTNWMGTTDTQYF.

CDR3 sequence: CASSLGGGLEAFF. CDR3 nucleotide sequence: TGTGCCAGCAGCTTGGGGGGTGGACTGGAAGCTTTCTTT. The rearrangement links TRBV5-6 to TRBJ1-1; D is unclear. The CDR3 loop spans 13 amino acids. Trimming left V 0 bases short and J 8 bases short, with 11 bases between. The germline gives CDR1 SGHDT, CDR2 YYEEEE. The full variable domain, with the rest looked up from reference TRBV5-6 and TRBJ1-1, is DAGVTQSPTHLIKTRGQQVTLRCSPKSGHDTVSWYQQALGQGPQFIFQYYEEEERQRGNFPDRFSGHQFPNYSSELNVNALLLGDSALYLCASSLGGGLEAFFGQGTRLTVV.

The chain links TRBV24-1 to TRBJ1-2, with TRBD1 as a possible D gene (6 bases). The CDR3 spans 15 residues. The germline V gene encodes CDR1 KGHDR and CDR2 SFDVKD. V dropped 1 base and J dropped 8 bases, with 16 bases sitting between them. CDR3 loop: CATSDFSGTSGGYTF. In DNA form, the CDR3 reads TGTGCCACCAGTGATTTCTCCGGGACATCAGGAGGCTACACCTTC.

With respect to this clone: Additional DNA sequences in this sample encode the identical CDR3. V usage is TRBV18 and J usage is TRBJ2-7; D uncertain. The germline gives CDR1 KGHSH, CDR2 LQKENI. Trimming left V 3 bases short and J 0 bases short, with 3 bases between. The CDR3 consists of 12 residues. The CDR3 DNA reads as TGTGCCAGCTCACCTAGCTCCTACGAGCAGTACTTC. This encodes CASSPSSYEQYF.

The V call is TRBV14, the J call TRBJ1-2, with 7 bases matching TRBD1. The CDR3 consists of 14 residues. The germline V gene encodes CDR1 SGHDN and CDR2 FVKESK. With 3 bases clipped from V and 8 bases from J, the junction kept 9 bases outside the gene matches. CDR3 region: CASSHRDSLRGYTF. CDR3 sequence (DNA): TGTGCCAGCAGCCACCGGGACAGCCTCCGGGGCTACACCTTC.

The V and J genes are TRBV11-2 and TRBJ1-2; TRBD1 agrees at 7 bases. The CDR3 is 15 residues long. From germline, CDR1 is SGHAT and CDR2 FQNNGV. Losses at the gene ends were 1 base for V and 2 bases for J; bases not matched to a gene: 4. This chain's CDR3 is CASSLGQGPNYGYTF. CDR3 in DNA: TGTGCCAGCAGCTTAGGACAGGGCCCCAACTATGGCTACACCTTC.

V gene TRBV20-1 combines with J gene TRBJ2-1; D possibly corresponds to TRBD2 (7 bases). CDR1 is DFQATT, CDR2 SNEGSKA, per germline (reference sequence). V was trimmed by 0 bases and J by 15 bases, leaving 9 bases between them. The CDR3 is 10 amino acids. The CDR3 region has the DNA TGCAGTGCTAGAGATAGGGGGGGGTTCTTC. Protein: CSARDRGGFF.